The 9 T cell receptor beta chains reported below all come from one sample, sequenced in a study of blood T cell repertoires in COVID-19. Sequencing was performed with immunoSEQ multiplex PCR; in TCRdb, only in-frame clones are kept and a portion is missing. The profile shows roughly 100,000 clones, about 86% of them singletons. The sample consisted of peripheral blood. The receptors shown here come from a woman aged 80 or over with active or convalescent COVID-19.

In its sample, this clone was seen a few times. The rearrangement links TRBV28 to TRBJ2-7; TRBD1 agrees at 7 bases. The CDR3 spans 16 residues. V shed 5 bases, J shed 0 bases, and the junction held 10 bases outside the gene matches. Germline values: CDR1 MDHEN, CDR2 SYDVKM. The DNA for the CDR3 is TGTGCCAGCAGTCCCCCCCTCGGACAGGTCTCCTACGAGCAGTACTTC. Translating gives CASSPPLGQVSYEQYF.

The chain uses TRBV24-1 and TRBJ2-5, with 9 positions matching TRBD1. This CDR3 contains 16 residues. Germline values: CDR1 KGHDR, CDR2 SFDVKD. V lost 3 bases to trimming and J lost 2 bases; unmatched junction nucleotides: 6. The CDR3 reads CATSDAGTGSQETQYF. As DNA, the CDR3 is TGTGCCACCAGTGATGCCGGGACAGGGTCTCAAGAGACCCAGTACTTC.

Here the CDR3 reads CASTQSGFYNEQFF. The CDR3 nucleotides read TGTGCCAGCACCCAATCAGGCTTTTACAATGAGCAGTTCTTC. The chain uses TRBV28 and TRBJ2-1; D is ambiguous. Trimming shortened V by 7 bases and J by 4 bases, and 14 bases separated the two germline ends. The CDR3 consists of 14 residues. Germline CDR1 reads MDHEN; CDR2 reads SYDVKM. Full variable domain (remainder filled in from reference TRBV28 and TRBJ2-1): DVKVTQSSRYLVKRTGEKVFLECVQDMDHENMFWYRQDPGLGLRLIYFSYDVKMKEKGDIPEGYSVSREKKERFSLILESASTNQTSMYLCASTQSGFYNEQFFGPGTRLTVL.

The V call is TRBV3-1 (or the pseudogene TRBV3-2), the J call TRBJ2-5; 15 positions agree with TRBD2. Germline loops: CDR1 LGHDT, CDR2 YNNKEL (reference sequence). The CDR3 length is 21 residues. The V and J ends lost 0 bases and 4 bases, in that order; junction bases with no gene match: 15. DNA for the CDR3: TGTGCCAGCAGCCAAGACCTCAACCCGGGACTAGCGGGAGGTATGGGAGAGACCCAGTACTTC. It translates to CASSQDLNPGLAGGMGETQYF.

This chain joins TRBV7-2 and TRBJ2-3; 8 bases fit TRBD2. This CDR3 region has 18 residues. CDR1 is SGHTA and CDR2 is FQGNSA in the germline V gene. V shed 1 base, J shed 4 bases, and the junction held 13 bases outside the gene matches. CDR3 residues: CASSLVWRGAKGADTQYF. DNA for the CDR3: TGTGCCAGCAGCTTAGTTTGGCGGGGGGCCAAGGGGGCAGATACGCAGTATTTT.

Comment on this clone: Different DNA sequences within this sample yield the same CDR3. This chain joins TRBV9 and TRBJ2-7; 7 nucleotides align to TRBD2. This CDR3 is 14 amino acids long. V shed 2 bases and J 2 bases; nucleotides not matched to a gene: 4. CDR1 and CDR2 from the germline V gene are SGDLS and YYNGEE. The chain's CDR3 is CASSVSSGAYEQYF. For the CDR3, the DNA is TGTGCCAGCAGCGTTTCTAGCGGTGCCTACGAGCAGTACTTC.

This chain connects TRBV14 to TRBJ1-3, with D uncertain. CDR1 is SGHDN, CDR2 FVKESK, per germline. The CDR3 spans 13 residues. V lost 0 bases, J lost 9 bases, and 9 bases lay in between. CDR3 protein: CASSQELRGTIYF. Here the CDR3 DNA reads TGTGCCAGCAGCCAAGAATTACGGGGCACCATATATTTT.

This clone was observed a single time. This chain connects TRBV29-1 to TRBJ2-7, with 8 bases aligning to TRBD1. Germline CDR1 and CDR2: SQVTM and ANQGSEA. There are 12 residues in the CDR3. The V segment lost 7 bases and the J segment 2 bases; nucleotides outside the gene matches: 4. The CDR3 region is CSASTGAYEQYF. The CDR3 DNA reads TGCAGCGCTTCGACAGGGGCCTACGAGCAGTACTTC.

The chain joins TRBV9 to TRBJ2-5; D may be TRBD1 (5 bases). V dropped 3 bases and J dropped 4 bases, with 13 bases sitting between them. The germline V gene encodes CDR1 SGDLS and CDR2 YYNGEE. There are 14 residues in the CDR3. CDR3 in amino acids: CASSAPGQRETQYF. The CDR3 bases are TGTGCCAGCAGCGCACCCGGACAAAGAGAGACCCAGTACTTC.